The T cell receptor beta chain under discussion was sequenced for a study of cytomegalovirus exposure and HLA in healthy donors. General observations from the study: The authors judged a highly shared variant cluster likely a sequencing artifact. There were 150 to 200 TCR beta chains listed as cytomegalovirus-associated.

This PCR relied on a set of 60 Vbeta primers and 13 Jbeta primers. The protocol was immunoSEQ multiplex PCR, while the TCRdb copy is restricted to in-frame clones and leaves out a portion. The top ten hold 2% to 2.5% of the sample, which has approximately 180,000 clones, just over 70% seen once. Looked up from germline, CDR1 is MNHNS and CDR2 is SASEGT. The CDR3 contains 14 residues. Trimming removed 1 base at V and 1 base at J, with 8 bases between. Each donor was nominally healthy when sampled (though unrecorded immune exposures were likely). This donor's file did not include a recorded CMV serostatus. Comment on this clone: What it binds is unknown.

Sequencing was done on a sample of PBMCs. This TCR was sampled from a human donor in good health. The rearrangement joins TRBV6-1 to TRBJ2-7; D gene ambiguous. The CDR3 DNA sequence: TGTGCCAGCAGTGAAGGTCCCAGGTCCTACGAGCAGTACTTC. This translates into CASSEGPRSYEQYF.